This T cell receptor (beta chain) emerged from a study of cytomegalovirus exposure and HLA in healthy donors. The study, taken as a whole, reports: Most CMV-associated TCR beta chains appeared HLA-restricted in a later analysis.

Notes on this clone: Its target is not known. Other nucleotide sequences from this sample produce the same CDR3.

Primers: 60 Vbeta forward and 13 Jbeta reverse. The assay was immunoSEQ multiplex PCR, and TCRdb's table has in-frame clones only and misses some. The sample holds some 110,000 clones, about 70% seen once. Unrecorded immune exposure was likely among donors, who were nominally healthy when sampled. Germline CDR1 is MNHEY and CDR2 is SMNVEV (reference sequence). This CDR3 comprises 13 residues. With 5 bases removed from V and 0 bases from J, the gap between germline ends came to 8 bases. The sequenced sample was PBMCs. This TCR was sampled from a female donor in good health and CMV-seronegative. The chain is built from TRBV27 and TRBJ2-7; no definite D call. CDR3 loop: CASSMMSSYEQYF. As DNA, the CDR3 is TGTGCCAGCAGTATGATGAGCTCCTACGAGCAGTACTTC.